These 16 T cell receptor beta chains originate from one sample sequenced in a study of cytomegalovirus exposure and HLA in healthy donors. A multiplex PCR was run with 60 Vbeta primers and 13 Jbeta primers. TCRdb keeps only in-frame clones here, not all; method: immunoSEQ multiplex PCR. The sample has approximately 170,000 clones; approximately 79% are singletons. Sequencing used PBMCs. The receptors stem from a male donor in good health and CMV-seronegative.

The chain uses TRBV6-1 and TRBJ1-5; 10 positions agree with TRBD1. The CDR3 runs 19 residues. Trimming cost V 1 base and J 6 bases; bases outside gene matches: 15. CDR1 is MNHNS, CDR2 SASEGT, per germline. DNA for the CDR3: TGTGCCAGCAGTGAAGACAGTTACCGGGACAGGGGATCACGTCAGCCCCAGCATTTT. Its protein is CASSEDSYRDRGSRQPQHF.

The rearrangement joins TRBV6-5 to TRBJ1-3; maybe TRBD1 (5 bases). The germline CDR1 and CDR2 sequences are MNHEY and SVGAGI. The CDR3 length is 16 residues. Trimming cost V 2 bases and J 0 bases, with 11 bases left between them. DNA for the CDR3: TGTGCCAGCAGTTACCGGCAGGGACTCTCTGGAAACACCATATATTTT. It translates to CASSYRQGLSGNTIYF.

The CDR3 bases are TGTGCCAGCAGTGCCAGGGTCGCATCCCCTATTCAGTACTTC. Translation: CASSARVASPIQYF. The genes are TRBV27 and TRBJ2-4, with D maybe TRBD1 (5 bases). Germline lookup yields CDR1 MNHEY and CDR2 SMNVEV (reference sequence). V was cut by 5 bases and J by 10 bases, with 18 bases left in between. The CDR3 runs to 14 residues.

Here the CDR3 reads CASSQEPGQHQPQHF. For the CDR3, the DNA is TGCGCCAGCAGCCAAGAACCGGGACAGCATCAGCCCCAGCATTTT. The V and J genes are TRBV4-3 and TRBJ1-5, with 7 positions matching TRBD1. The CDR3 extends over 15 amino acids. V dropped 0 bases and J dropped 5; count of bases not matched to a gene: 4. Germline CDR1 LGHNA, CDR2 YSLEER.

This rearrangement joins TRBV5-4 to TRBJ1-1; a weak D match, TRBD1 (5 bases). The CDR3 consists of 14 residues. V lost 1 base and J lost 6, with 13 bases in between. The V gene's germline CDR1 is SGHNT and CDR2 YYREEE (reference sequence). The CDR3 nucleotides are TGTGCCAGCAGCTTGAATGATTGGGGCCCTGAAGCTTTCTTT. Translated, it gives CASSLNDWGPEAFF.

This chain joins TRBV18 and TRBJ2-4; D uncertain. The germline V gene has CDR1 KGHSH and CDR2 LQKENI. This CDR3 spans 16 amino acids. V lost 3 bases and J 7 bases, leaving 19 bases between the germline ends. CDR3 sequence (DNA): TGTGCCAGCTCACCCCGTCGACATCAGGTTAAGAACATTCAGTACTTC. Translated, it gives CASSPRRHQVKNIQYF.

This clone came up once. The chain is built from TRBV7-9 and TRBJ1-2; 7 bases align to TRBD1. Per the germline V gene, CDR1 is SEHNR and CDR2 is FQNEAQ (reference sequence). This CDR3 is 18 amino acids long. J lost 1 base, V lost 10 bases, and 21 bases had no gene match. In nucleotides, the CDR3 is TGTGCCACAAATGAAAGAATAGGGGGCCGAACTATTAACTATGGCTACACCTTC. Its protein is CATNERIGGRTINYGYTF.

The V call is TRBV7-6, the J call TRBJ2-7; possibly TRBD1 for D (6 bases). CDR3 size: 14 residues. Per germline, CDR1 SGHVS and CDR2 FNYEAQ. V lost 5 bases and J 0 bases, leaving 11 bases between the germline ends. The CDR3 is CASSPRDNSYEQYF. In nucleotides, the CDR3 is TGTGCCAGCAGCCCACGGGACAACTCCTACGAGCAGTACTTC.

V gene TRBV5-4 combines with J gene TRBJ2-1; D remains ambiguous. CDR3 size: 14 residues. Germline lookup yields CDR1 SGHNT and CDR2 YYREEE (reference sequence). Trimming left V 4 bases short and J 7 bases short, with 15 bases between. CDR3 residues: CASSHEASGNEQFF. As DNA, the CDR3 is TGTGCCAGCAGCCACGAGGCGTCCGGGAATGAGCAGTTCTTC. The variable domain in full, with the rest retrieved from reference TRBV5-4 and TRBJ2-1, is ETGVTQSPTHLIKTRGQQVTLRCSSQSGHNTVSWYQQALGQGPQFIFQYYREEENGRGNFPPRFSGLQFPNYSSELNVNALELDDSALYLCASSHEASGNEQFFGPGTRLTVL.

The V and J genes are TRBV5-6 and TRBJ2-1; 12 bases are shared with TRBD1. CDR1 and CDR2 from the germline V gene are SGHDT and YYEEEE. V lost 8 bases, J lost 6 bases, and 12 bases stayed unmatched. The CDR3 totals 16 residues. CDR3 nucleotide sequence: TGTGCCAGTAGGGGACAGGGGGCGCGATTCCGCAATGAGCAGTTCTTC. It encodes CASRGQGARFRNEQFF.

CDR3 region: CASSRDRASPLHF. The CDR3 coding sequence is TGTGCCAGCAGCAGGGACAGGGCTTCACCCCTCCACTTT. The V gene is TRBV5-4, the J gene TRBJ1-6; 9 bases are a match to TRBD1. This CDR3 region has 13 residues. The trim removed 4 bases at V and 9 bases at J, leaving 2 bases unmatched. Per the germline V gene, CDR1 is SGHNT and CDR2 is YYREEE (reference sequence).

The chain recombines TRBV10-3 with TRBJ1-5, with 11 nucleotides matching TRBD1. V lost 6 bases and J lost 4; bases outside the gene matches: 2. CDR3 length: 14 residues. The germline gives CDR1 ENHRY, CDR2 SYGVKD. CDR3 DNA: TGTGCCATCAGCCGGGACAGGGGGAATCAGCCCCAGCATTTT. This gives the protein CAISRDRGNQPQHF.

V gene TRBV19 combines with J gene TRBJ2-3; 9 nucleotides match TRBD1. CDR3 length: 15 residues. CDR1 is LNHDA and CDR2 is SQIVND in the germline V gene (reference sequence). V lost 6 bases to trimming and J lost 5 bases; unmatched junction nucleotides: 9. CDR3 in DNA: TGTGCCAGTAGGAGAACAGGGGGCCCAGAAGATACGCAGTATTTT. It specifies CASRRTGGPEDTQYF.

V usage is TRBV6-6 and J usage is TRBJ1-1, with TRBD1 matching 9 bases. The ends lost 6 bases at V and 5 bases at J; junction bases unmatched: 10. The CDR3 extends over 15 amino acids. Germline V gene data show CDR1 as MNHNY and CDR2 as SVGAGI (reference sequence). The DNA for the CDR3 is TGTGCCAGCAGCGATCGCGGGACAGGGTTGACTGAAGCTTTCTTT. This codes for CASSDRGTGLTEAFF.

The chain is built from TRBV7-2 and TRBJ2-5; 9 bases are a match to TRBD2. V shed 1 base, J shed 5 bases, and the junction held 8 bases outside the gene matches. CDR1 is SGHTA and CDR2 is FQGNSA in the germline V gene. The CDR3 runs to 16 residues. The DNA for the CDR3 is TGTGCCAGCAGCTTAGAATGGCGGGGGGGCCGCGAGACCCAGTACTTC. Translation gives CASSLEWRGGRETQYF.

The chain combines TRBV10-1 with TRBJ2-3, with D possibly being TRBD1 (5 bases). The V and J ends lost 8 bases and 5 bases respectively, with 11 bases between them. This CDR3 has 12 amino acids. Germline V CDR1 and CDR2: WNHNN, SYGVQD (reference sequence). The CDR3 sequence: CASAGSRDTQYF. DNA for the CDR3: TGCGCCAGCGCAGGGTCGAGAGATACGCAGTATTTT.